This T cell receptor (beta chain) was sequenced in a study of T cells in Graves' hyperthyroidism and ophthalmopathy. The study, taken as a whole, reports: It was a median around 6 months before onset that the model predicted ophthalmopathy.

This clonotype was seen a handful of times. Antigen specificity is unknown. This could be a read error, since a much larger clone is one nucleotide away. Amplification yielded TCR beta CDR3 regions, with RNA transcripts as the source. The HTBI primer set served for first-round RT-PCR of the TCR CDR3. TCRdb re-derived calls from the multiplex PCR reads in MiXCR, one entry per CDR3 protein. The data show around 700,000 distinct CDR3 sequences, 35% seen once. PBMCs were sourced from 9 to 10 ml fresh peripheral blood. Trimming removed 4 bases from V and 4 bases from J; junction bases left unmatched: 11. Germline CDR1 reads ENHRY; CDR2 reads SYGVKD. The CDR3 spans 16 residues.

V usage is TRBV10-3 and J usage is TRBJ1-2; 8 bases line up with TRBD1. The sequence was obtained from a middle-aged woman with Graves' hyperthyroidism. The sample comprised blood. The CDR3 sequence: CAISAGDRQTPYGYTF. CDR3 DNA: TGTGCCATCAGTGCGGGGGACAGGCAGACCCCCTATGGCTACACCTTC.